This T cell receptor (beta chain) comes out of a study of shared clonotypes between healthy human individuals. The CDR3 sequence is 18 residues long. The germline V gene encodes CDR1 MDHEN and CDR2 SYDVKM. Trimming at V came to 9 bases and at J to 5 bases, leaving 20 bases not matched to a gene. The assay was immunoSEQ multiplex PCR, and TCRdb's table has in-frame clones only and misses some. The sample lists some 2,500,000 clones; over 85% were seen once. Sequenced material: naive CD4+ T cells from PBMCs. The subset: CD45RA+ positively selected. The rearrangement links TRBV28 to TRBJ2-2, with 8 positions matching TRBD2. This sequence originates from a man between 18 and 29 years old in good health. Some clones in this sample may be carry-over from other donors' samples. The chain's CDR3 is CASPPGRAALGGTGELFF. In DNA form, the CDR3 reads TGTGCCAGTCCCCCCGGGAGGGCCGCGTTGGGGGGGACCGGGGAGCTGTTTTTT.